This T cell receptor (beta chain) was obtained from a study of T-cell reconstitution after alpha-beta-depleted transplantation in children. Trimming cost V 7 bases and J 7 bases; bases outside gene matches: 9. Germline CDR1 reads SQVTM; CDR2 reads ANQGSEA. This CDR3 has 14 residues. Unique molecular identifiers were incorporated into the prepared TCRbeta library. One entry per CDR3 protein results from TCRdb running MiXCR on the PCR reads. The data hold about 400,000 distinct CDR3 sequences, with approximately 20% observed a single time. This clonotype was observed a few times. This sequence was found in a human donor who donated a stem cell graft to a child with acute myeloid leukemia. The chain combines TRBV29-1 with TRBJ2-1, with TRBD1 identical over 11 bases. Source: PBMCs from the stem cell graft donor, taken from the stem cell graft. Here the CDR3 DNA reads TGCAGCGGAGAGGGGGACAGGGGGATTAATGAGCAGTTCTTC. Its translation is CSGEGDRGINEQFF.